The rows below give T cell receptor beta chains drawn from one sample of a study of siplizumab effects on memory and regulatory T cells. Data came from immunoSEQ multiplex PCR; TCRdb stores just in-frame clones and leaves some out. This sample yields approximately 100,000 clones, of which 80% to 95% are seen a single time; about 2.4% belongs to the top ten. Sequenced sample: CD4+ T cells sorted from blood. The receptors here all came from a human donor in good health. Some clones in this sample may be carry-over from other donors' samples. Each CDR3 is given with its conserved first and last residue.

V gene	J gene	CDR3 protein
TRBV9	TRBJ2-6	CASSQDRAGANVLTF
TRBV7-9	TRBJ2-1	CASSLANLGYNEQFF
TRBV7-3	TRBJ2-1	CASSSRRTTNNEQFF
TRBV19	TRBJ1-2	CASSIGLNYGYTF
TRBV9	TRBJ2-4	CASSVALGQGRNIQYF
TRBV9	TRBJ2-7	CASSVEGQGSREQYF
TRBV7-3	TRBJ2-2	CASSLQSGPNTGELFF
TRBV28	TRBJ1-2	CASSLGDKANYGYTF
TRBV2	TRBJ2-7	CASNRDRSYEQYF
TRBV6-5	TRBJ2-2	CASSYGSGAGELFF
TRBV5-1	TRBJ2-2	CASSPPGTANTGELFF
TRBV7-9	TRBJ2-1	CASTQTSGRASSEQFF
TRBV18	TRBJ2-5	CASSLTWTDQETQYF
TRBV27	TRBJ1-6	CASSFQRDSPLHF
TRBV27	TRBJ2-2	CASSTIPGTSGRATGELFF
TRBV7-6	TRBJ2-5	CASSSRQRRETQYF
TRBV30	TRBJ2-7	CARSAGSEQYF
TRBV5-1	TRBJ2-1	CASSLNWGMGRNEQFF
TRBV10-3	TRBJ1-1	CASQTEMNTEAFF
TRBV2	TRBJ2-5	CASSLRQGVIETQYF
TRBV5-4	TRBJ2-5	CASSPYSSGDETQYF
TRBV6-5	TRBJ2-5	CASGRVAGQETQYF
TRBV5-1	TRBJ2-5	CASRELETQYF
TRBV4-2	TRBJ1-1	CASSHRRDRAGNTEAFF
TRBV19	TRBJ1-1	CASSMTATVYTEAFF
TRBV28	TRBJ2-5	CASSSPAGGLQETQYF
TRBV7-8	TRBJ2-6	CASSLERPVGTNSGANVLTF